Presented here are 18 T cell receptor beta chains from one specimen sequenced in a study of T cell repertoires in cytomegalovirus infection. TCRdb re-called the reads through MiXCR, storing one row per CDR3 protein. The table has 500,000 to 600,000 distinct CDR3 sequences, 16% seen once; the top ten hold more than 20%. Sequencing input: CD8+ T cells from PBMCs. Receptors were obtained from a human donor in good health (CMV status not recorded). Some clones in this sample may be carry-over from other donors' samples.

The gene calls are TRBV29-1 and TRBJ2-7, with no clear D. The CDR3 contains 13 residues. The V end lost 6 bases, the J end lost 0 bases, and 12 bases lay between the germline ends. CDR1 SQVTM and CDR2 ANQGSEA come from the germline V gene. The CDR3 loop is CSVFDEPSYEQYF. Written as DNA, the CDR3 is TGCAGCGTCTTCGACGAGCCCTCCTACGAGCAGTACTTC.

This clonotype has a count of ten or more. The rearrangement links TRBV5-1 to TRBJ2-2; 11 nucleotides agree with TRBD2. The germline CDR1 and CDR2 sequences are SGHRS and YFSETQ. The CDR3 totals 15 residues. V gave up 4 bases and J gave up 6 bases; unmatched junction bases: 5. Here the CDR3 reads CASSRRLAGSGELFF. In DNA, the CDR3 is TGCGCCAGCAGCCGAAGACTAGCGGGATCCGGGGAGCTGTTTTTT.

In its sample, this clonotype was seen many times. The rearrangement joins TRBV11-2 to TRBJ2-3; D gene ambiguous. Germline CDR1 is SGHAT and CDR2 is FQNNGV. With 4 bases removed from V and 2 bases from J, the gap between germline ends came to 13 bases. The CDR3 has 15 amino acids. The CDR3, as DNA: TGTGCCAGCAGCTCAACTCCGGGTGTCACAGATACGCAGTATTTT. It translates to CASSSTPGVTDTQYF.

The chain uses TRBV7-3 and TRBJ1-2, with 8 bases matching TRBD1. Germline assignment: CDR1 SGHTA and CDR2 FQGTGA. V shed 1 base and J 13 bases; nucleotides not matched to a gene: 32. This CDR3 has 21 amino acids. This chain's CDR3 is CASSLKVPATGQGFLNYGSTF. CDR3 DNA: TGTGCCAGCAGCTTAAAGGTGCCCGCTACCGGACAGGGATTTCTTAACTATGGTTCCACCTTC.

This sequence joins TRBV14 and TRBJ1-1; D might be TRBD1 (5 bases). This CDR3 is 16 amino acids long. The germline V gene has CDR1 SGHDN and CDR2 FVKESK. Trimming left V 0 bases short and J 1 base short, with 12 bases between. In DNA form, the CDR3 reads TGTGCCAGCAGCCAAGATGGGGGAGGCAGGAACACTGAAGCTTTCTTT. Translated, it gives CASSQDGGGRNTEAFF.

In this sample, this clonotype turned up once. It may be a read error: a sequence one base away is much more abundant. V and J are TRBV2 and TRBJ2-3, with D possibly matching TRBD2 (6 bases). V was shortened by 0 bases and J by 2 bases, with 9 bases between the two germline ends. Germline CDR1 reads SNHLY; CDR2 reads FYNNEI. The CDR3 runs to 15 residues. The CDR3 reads CASSEAGLYTDTQYF. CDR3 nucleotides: TGTGCCAGCAGTGAAGCGGGACTGTACACAGATACGCAGTATTTT.

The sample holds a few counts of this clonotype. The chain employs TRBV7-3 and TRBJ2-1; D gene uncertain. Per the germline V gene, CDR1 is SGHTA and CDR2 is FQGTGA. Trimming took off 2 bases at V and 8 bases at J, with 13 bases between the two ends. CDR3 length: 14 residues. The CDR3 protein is CASSLSGSGYEQFF. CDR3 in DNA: TGTGCCAGCAGCTTATCTGGAAGTGGCTATGAGCAGTTCTTC.

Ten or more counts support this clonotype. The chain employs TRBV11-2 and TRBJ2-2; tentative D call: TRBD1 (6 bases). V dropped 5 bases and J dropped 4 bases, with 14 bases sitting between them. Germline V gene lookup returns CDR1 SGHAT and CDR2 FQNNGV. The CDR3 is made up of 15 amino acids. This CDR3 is CASSHQGRGTGELFF. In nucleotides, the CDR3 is TGTGCCAGCAGCCACCAGGGGCGCGGCACCGGGGAGCTGTTTTTT.

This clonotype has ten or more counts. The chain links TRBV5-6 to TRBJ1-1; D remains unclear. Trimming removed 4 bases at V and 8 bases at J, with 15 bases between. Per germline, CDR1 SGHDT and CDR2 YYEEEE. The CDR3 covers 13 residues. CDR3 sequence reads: CASSPRRNREAFF. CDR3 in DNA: TGTGCCAGCAGCCCCAGACGAAATAGGGAAGCTTTCTTT.

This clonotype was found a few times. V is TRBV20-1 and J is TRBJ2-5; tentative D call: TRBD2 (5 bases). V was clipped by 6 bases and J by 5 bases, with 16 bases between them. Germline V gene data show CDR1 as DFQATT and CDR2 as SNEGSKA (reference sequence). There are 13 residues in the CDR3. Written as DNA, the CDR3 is TGCAGTGCCTATCCACTAGAGGGCGAGACCCAGTACTTC. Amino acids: CSAYPLEGETQYF.

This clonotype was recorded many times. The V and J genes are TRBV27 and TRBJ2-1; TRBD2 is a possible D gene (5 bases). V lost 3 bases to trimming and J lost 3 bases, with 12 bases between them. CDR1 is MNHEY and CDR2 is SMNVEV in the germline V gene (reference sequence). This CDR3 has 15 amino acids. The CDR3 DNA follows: TGTGCCAGCAGTTTCCTTAACCGGGGCTACAATGAGCAGTTCTTC. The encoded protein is CASSFLNRGYNEQFF.

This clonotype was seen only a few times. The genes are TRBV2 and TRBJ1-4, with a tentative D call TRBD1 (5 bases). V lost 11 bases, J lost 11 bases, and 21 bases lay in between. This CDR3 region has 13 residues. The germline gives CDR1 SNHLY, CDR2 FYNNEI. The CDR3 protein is CASGSRLGRKLFF. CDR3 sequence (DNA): TGTGCCTCGGGAAGTCGACTGGGACGGAAACTGTTTTTT.

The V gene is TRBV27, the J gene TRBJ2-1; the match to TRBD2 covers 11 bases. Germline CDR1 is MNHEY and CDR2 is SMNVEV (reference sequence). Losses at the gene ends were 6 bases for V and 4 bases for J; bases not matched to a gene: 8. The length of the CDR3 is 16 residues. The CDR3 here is CASSLTGTSGYNEQFF. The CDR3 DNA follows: TGTGCCAGCAGCCTTACCGGGACTAGCGGTTACAATGAGCAGTTCTTC.

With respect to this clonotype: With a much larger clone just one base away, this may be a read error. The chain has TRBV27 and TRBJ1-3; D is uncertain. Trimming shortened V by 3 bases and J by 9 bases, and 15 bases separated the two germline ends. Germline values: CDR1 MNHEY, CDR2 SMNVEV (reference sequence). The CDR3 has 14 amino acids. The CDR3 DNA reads TGTGCCAGCAGTTTGATGGCTGGGTTGAGCACCATATATTTT. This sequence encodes CASSLMAGLSTIYF.

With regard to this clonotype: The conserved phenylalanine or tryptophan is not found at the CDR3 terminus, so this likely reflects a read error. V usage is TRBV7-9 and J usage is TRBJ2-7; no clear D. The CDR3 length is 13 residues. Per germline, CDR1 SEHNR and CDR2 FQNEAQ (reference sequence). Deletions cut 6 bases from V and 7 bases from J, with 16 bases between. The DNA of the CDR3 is TGTGCCAGCAGTTCTCCCTCGTCTGAGGAGCAGTACTTA. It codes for CASSSPSSEEQYL.

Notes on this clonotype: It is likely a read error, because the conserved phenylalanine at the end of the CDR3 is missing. For the CDR3, the DNA is TGTGCCAGCAGCTTACGGGAATACTACGAGCAGTACTTA. Amino acids: CASSLREYYEQYL. The V call is TRBV7-9, the J call TRBJ2-7, with D tentatively TRBD2 (5 bases). Germline CDR1 and CDR2: SEHNR and FQNEAQ (reference sequence). This CDR3 region has 13 residues. The V end lost 2 bases, the J end lost 3 bases, and 8 bases lay between the germline ends.

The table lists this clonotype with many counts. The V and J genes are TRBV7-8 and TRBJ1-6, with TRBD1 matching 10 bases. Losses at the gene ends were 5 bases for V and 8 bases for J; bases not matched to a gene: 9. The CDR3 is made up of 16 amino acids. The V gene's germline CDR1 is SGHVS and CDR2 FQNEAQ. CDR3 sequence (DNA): TGTGCCAGCAGCGCCGGGACAGGGGTTTATGATTCACCCCTCCACTTT. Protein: CASSAGTGVYDSPLHF.

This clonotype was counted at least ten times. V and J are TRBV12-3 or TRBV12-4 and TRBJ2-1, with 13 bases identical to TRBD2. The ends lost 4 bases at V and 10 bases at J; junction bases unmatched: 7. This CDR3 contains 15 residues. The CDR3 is CASSSGTSGIREQFF. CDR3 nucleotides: TGTGCCAGCAGTTCCGGGACTAGCGGGATCCGGGAGCAGTTCTTC.